What follows are 15 T cell receptor beta chains derived from one specimen sequenced in a study of blood T cell repertoires in COVID-19. Using immunoSEQ multiplex PCR, the repertoire was profiled, and TCRdb retains in-frame clones only, with some absent. The table shows approximately 35,000 clones, with 80% to 90% occurring only once. The sample taken for sequencing was peripheral blood. These receptors were collected from a man aged 55 to 70 with active COVID-19.

The V and J genes are TRBV18 and TRBJ2-7; 10 bases match TRBD1. With V trimmed by 3 bases and J by 3 bases, 5 bases remained unmatched. The germline gives CDR1 KGHSH, CDR2 LQKENI. The CDR3 contains 15 residues. The CDR3 DNA reads TGTGCCAGCTCACCTAGACGGGACAGGGGCTACGAGCAGTACTTC. Amino acids: CASSPRRDRGYEQYF.

The rearrangement uses TRBV5-5 and TRBJ2-1, with D possibly TRBD2 on 6 matching bases. The CDR3 has 16 amino acids. Trimming left V 2 bases short and J 7 bases short, with 19 bases between. Germline V gene lookup returns CDR1 SGHKS and CDR2 YYEKEE (reference sequence). CDR3 loop: CASSLPTLAAGNEQFF. The DNA of the CDR3 is TGTGCCAGCAGCTTACCGACTTTGGCTGCGGGAAATGAGCAGTTCTTC.

The rearrangement uses TRBV19 and TRBJ1-3, with D perhaps TRBD1 (6 bases). The CDR3 extends over 15 amino acids. Germline V gene sequence: CDR1 LNHDA, CDR2 SQIVND (reference sequence). V lost 6 bases and J 0 bases, leaving 12 bases between the germline ends. The CDR3 protein is CASSLGTSSGNTIYF. As DNA, the CDR3 is TGTGCCAGTAGCCTCGGGACAAGCTCTGGAAACACCATATATTTT.

This clone appeared a few times. The V call is TRBV5-8, the J call TRBJ1-6; D is unresolved. The V end was cut by 6 bases, the J end by 0 bases, with 7 bases between. The length of the CDR3 is 14 residues. Germline-derived CDR1 and CDR2 are SGHTS and YDEGEE. The CDR3 is CASTKSSYNSPLHF. CDR3 nucleotide sequence: TGTGCCAGCACAAAGAGCTCCTATAATTCACCCCTCCACTTT. The entire variable domain, with the rest obtained from reference TRBV5-8 and TRBJ1-6, is as follows: EAGVTQSPTHLIKTRGQQATLRCSPISGHTSVYWYQQALGLGLQFLLWYDEGEERNRGNFPPRFSGRQFPNYSSELNVNALELEDSALYLCASTKSSYNSPLHFGNGTRLTVT.

A single count supports this clone. The chain combines TRBV27 with TRBJ1-4, with a tentative D call TRBD1 (5 bases). CDR1 is MNHEY and CDR2 is SMNVEV in the germline V gene (reference sequence). The CDR3 length is 14 residues. The ends were cut back, 10 bases at V and 0 bases at J, with 12 bases in the middle. DNA of the CDR3: TGTGCCACTGCTACCAGGGCAACTAATGAAAAACTGTTTTTT. This encodes CATATRATNEKLFF.

This clone has just a few counts. The J gene is TRBJ2-7, the V gene TRBV15, with 12 bases identical to TRBD2. This CDR3 has 18 amino acids. The germline gives CDR1 LNHNV, CDR2 YYDKDF (reference sequence). With V trimmed by 3 bases and J by 2 bases, 11 bases remained unmatched. DNA for the CDR3: TGTGCCACCAGCAGGGGACTAGCGGGCACCTCCACCGCCTACGAGCAGTACTTC. As protein: CATSRGLAGTSTAYEQYF.

V gene TRBV25-1 combines with J gene TRBJ2-5; TRBD1 might be the D (6 bases). The V and J ends lost 1 base and 5 bases respectively, with 11 bases between them. This CDR3 comprises 14 residues. CDR1 MGHDK and CDR2 SYGVNS come from the germline V gene. CDR3 coding DNA: TGTGCCAGCAGTGAATTGACAGGCGAGGAGACCCAGTACTTC. Translation gives CASSELTGEETQYF.

This clone was detected only a few times. V usage is TRBV9 and J usage is TRBJ1-2; TRBD1 aligns across 7 bases. J gave up 8 bases and V 4 bases, and 11 bases lay outside the gene matches. The CDR3 totals 14 residues. Germline assignment: CDR1 SGDLS and CDR2 YYNGEE. Written as DNA, the CDR3 is TGTGCCAGCAGCCCATGGACAGGATTGTTCGGCTACACCTTC. It yields the protein CASSPWTGLFGYTF.

This chain links TRBV24-1 with TRBJ1-2, with TRBD1 identical over 7 bases. The CDR3 is 14 amino acids. The germline V gene encodes CDR1 KGHDR and CDR2 SFDVKD. Unmatched junction bases numbered 8, after V lost 7 bases and J lost 4 bases. The CDR3 loop is CATSSGQTGYGYTF. CDR3 DNA: TGTGCCACCAGCTCGGGACAGACCGGCTATGGCTACACCTTC.

CDR3 DNA sequence: TGCGCCAGCAGTGGTAGCGGTTTCTACAATGAGCAGTTCTTC. It is translated as CASSGSGFYNEQFF. The genes are TRBV10-1 and TRBJ2-1; TRBD2 might be the D (6 bases). The V gene's germline CDR1 is WNHNN and CDR2 SYGVQD (reference sequence). This CDR3 region has 14 residues. The ends were cut back, 4 bases at V and 3 bases at J, with 10 bases in the middle.

The chain combines TRBV10-3 with TRBJ2-3; D remains unclear. V was trimmed by 0 bases and J by 6 bases, leaving 4 bases between them. The CDR3 extends over 12 amino acids. Germline assignment: CDR1 ENHRY and CDR2 SYGVKD. As DNA, the CDR3 is TGTGCCATCAGTGAGTCGGCCGATACGCAGTATTTT. Protein sequence: CAISESADTQYF.

The chain carries TRBV28 and TRBJ2-1; 9 nucleotides align to TRBD2. The CDR3 loop spans 15 amino acids. Germline V gives CDR1 MDHEN, CDR2 SYDVKM. J lost 6 bases, V lost 5 bases, and 8 bases had no gene match. The DNA for the CDR3 is TGTGCCAGCAGTACAGCGGGAGGATCAATCAATGAGCAGTTCTTC. Translation: CASSTAGGSINEQFF.

The chain combines TRBV29-1 with TRBJ2-7; TRBD2 agrees at 7 bases. The CDR3 runs 15 residues. CDR1 and CDR2 from the germline V gene are SQVTM and ANQGSEA. With V trimmed by 5 bases and J by 5 bases, 15 bases remained unmatched. CDR3 coding DNA: TGCAGCGTTCGGGGAGCTAGCGGATACGGGAACGAGCAGTACTTC. It specifies CSVRGASGYGNEQYF.

In its sample, this clone was seen once. The rearrangement joins TRBV11-2 to TRBJ2-5; D possibly corresponds to TRBD1 (7 bases). The CDR3 loop spans 17 amino acids. Germline CDR1 SGHAT, CDR2 FQNNGV. V gave up 2 bases and J gave up 5 bases, with 21 bases separating them. The CDR3, as DNA: TGTGCCAGCAGCTTACGTGGCAGGGGGGCCCCCCGGGAGACCCAGTACTTC. Translated, it gives CASSLRGRGAPRETQYF.

The genes are TRBV5-5 and TRBJ2-7, with D tentatively TRBD1 (5 bases). This CDR3 has 15 amino acids. V was clipped by 0 bases and J by 0 bases, with 10 bases between them. CDR1 SGHKS and CDR2 YYEKEE come from the germline V gene (reference sequence). The CDR3 sequence: CASSLGATGSYEQYF. As DNA, the CDR3 is TGTGCCAGCAGCTTGGGTGCAACAGGCTCCTACGAGCAGTACTTC. Variable domain in full (rest from reference TRBV5-5 and TRBJ2-7): DAGVTQSPTHLIKTRGQQVTLRCSPISGHKSVSWYQQVLGQGPQFIFQYYEKEERGRGNFPDRFSARQFPNYSSELNVNALLLGDSALYLCASSLGATGSYEQYFGPGTRLTVT.